Shown below are 27 T cell receptor beta chains from a single sample sequenced in a study of T cell responses to AZD1222 COVID-19 vaccine. Sequencing used immunoSEQ multiplex PCR; TCRdb keeps in-frame clones, though not all of them. The repertoire consists of 150,000 or so clones, with about 91% occurring once and the leading ten covering about 3.2%. The sample in question was peripheral blood, obtained on day 0 of MenACWY control vaccination. The receptors stem from an adult in good health.

As regards this clone: Sequence at one end of the junction differs from germline and may be a read error. The J gene is TRBJ2-1, the V gene TRBV13; 7 bases align to TRBD1. The CDR3 sequence is 15 residues long. CDR1 is PRHDT and CDR2 is FYEKMQ in the germline V gene (reference sequence). In nucleotides, the CDR3 is TGTGCCAGCAACTTACGGTCCCGGGACAGAAATGAGCAGTTCTTC. Translated, it gives CASNLRSRDRNEQFF.

This clone was recorded once. The CDR3 region has the DNA TGTGCCTGGAGTGCGGGCGGTTTCGCCGGGGAGCTGTTTTTT. As protein: CAWSAGGFAGELFF. The chain couples TRBV30 to TRBJ2-2; D is undetermined. V lost 1 base and J 6 bases, leaving 12 bases between the germline ends. Germline CDR1 GTSNPN, CDR2 SVGIG (reference sequence). This CDR3 region has 14 residues.

V is TRBV11-2 and J is TRBJ2-7; TRBD1 agrees at 10 bases. With V trimmed by 0 bases and J by 6 bases, 11 bases remained unmatched. Germline V gene lookup returns CDR1 SGHAT and CDR2 FQNNGV. The CDR3 contains 17 residues. The CDR3 nucleotides read TGTGCCAGCAGCTTAGATCGAGTAGGGGACAGGGGTTCCGAGCAGTACTTC. Protein product: CASSLDRVGDRGSEQYF.

This chain connects TRBV28 to TRBJ2-5; D not certain. Germline assignment: CDR1 MDHEN and CDR2 SYDVKM. The V end was cut by 8 bases, the J end by 5 bases, with 9 bases between. The CDR3 spans 11 residues. The CDR3 protein is CASRRSETQYF. CDR3 DNA sequence: TGTGCCAGCCGACGAAGCGAGACCCAGTACTTC.

V gene TRBV6-5 combines with J gene TRBJ1-1; 8 nucleotides align to TRBD1. This CDR3 spans 14 amino acids. Germline values: CDR1 MNHEY, CDR2 SVGAGI. V lost 5 bases, J lost 4 bases, and 6 bases stayed unmatched. This CDR3 reads CASSPDRGFTEAFF. The DNA for the CDR3 is TGTGCCAGCAGTCCAGACAGGGGATTCACTGAAGCTTTCTTT.

The chain employs TRBV18 and TRBJ1-1; D gene unclear. V lost 3 bases, J lost 1 base, and 9 bases lay in between. Germline values: CDR1 KGHSH, CDR2 LQKENI. The CDR3 contains 14 residues. The CDR3 protein is CASSPGQPNTEAFF. The DNA of the CDR3 is TGTGCCAGCTCACCCGGGCAGCCGAACACTGAAGCTTTCTTT. The full variable domain, its missing parts supplied by reference TRBV18 and TRBJ1-1, is NAGVMQNPRHLVRRRGQEARLRCSPMKGHSHVYWYRQLPEEGLKFMVYLQKENIIDESGMPKERFSAEFPKEGPSILRIQQVVRGDSAAYFCASSPGQPNTEAFFGQGTRLTVV.

This chain connects TRBV28 to TRBJ2-7, with 14 bases fitting TRBD2. The CDR3 extends over 16 amino acids. Germline trimming cut 2 bases from V and 2 bases from J; bases unmatched to any gene: 2. Germline V lookup: CDR1 MDHEN, CDR2 SYDVKM. The CDR3: CASSLRGLAGAYEQYF. In DNA, the CDR3 is TGTGCCAGCAGTTTAAGGGGACTAGCGGGAGCCTACGAGCAGTACTTC.

J is TRBJ2-7 and V is TRBV15; D possibly matches TRBD1 or TRBD2 (7 bases each). V dropped 4 bases and J dropped 2 bases, with 18 bases sitting between them. The CDR3 is 16 amino acids. Looked up from germline, CDR1 is LNHNV and CDR2 is YYDKDF (reference sequence). In nucleotides, the CDR3 is TGTGCCACCAGCAACGCACCGGGGAGGGGGCCCTACGAGCAGTACTTC. Its translation: CATSNAPGRGPYEQYF. The variable domain in full, with the rest retrieved from reference TRBV15 and TRBJ2-7, is DAMVIQNPRYQVTQFGKPVTLSCSQTLNHNVMYWYQQKSSQAPKLLFHYYDKDFNNEADTPDNFQSRRPNTSFCFLDIRSPGLGDTAMYLCATSNAPGRGPYEQYFGPGTRLTVT.

The gene calls are TRBV6-6 and TRBJ2-7, with 9 positions matching TRBD1. The CDR3 is made up of 15 amino acids. V trimming: 6 bases; J trimming: 3 bases; junction bases outside the gene matches: 9. CDR1 is MNHNY, CDR2 SVGAGI, per germline (reference sequence). The CDR3 sequence: CASREHRDRDYEQYF. CDR3 coding DNA: TGTGCCAGCAGAGAACACCGGGACAGGGACTACGAGCAGTACTTC.

This clone was recorded once. This chain links TRBV6-5 with TRBJ1-6; no clear D gene. Germline V lookup: CDR1 MNHEY, CDR2 SVGAGI. With 0 bases removed from V and 7 bases from J, the gap between germline ends came to 7 bases. CDR3 length equals 14 residues. CDR3 nucleotides: TGTGCCAGCAGTTACTCCTACGTGAATTCACCCCTCCACTTT. This encodes CASSYSYVNSPLHF.

The chain combines TRBV5-5 with TRBJ1-6; D ambiguous. V was trimmed by 7 bases and J by 6 bases, leaving 2 bases between them. The CDR3 extends over 10 amino acids. Germline V gene data show CDR1 as SGHKS and CDR2 as YYEKEE (reference sequence). CDR3 sequence reads: CASGNSPLHF. CDR3 sequence (DNA): TGTGCCAGCGGTAATTCACCCCTCCACTTT.

The chain links TRBV15 to TRBJ2-7, with D possibly TRBD2 on 6 matching bases. The CDR3 consists of 15 residues. The germline V gene encodes CDR1 LNHNV and CDR2 YYDKDF (reference sequence). V lost 0 bases and J lost 2, with 11 bases in between. In DNA form, the CDR3 reads TGTGCCACCAGCAGAGATCCTGCGGGACCCTACGAGCAGTACTTC. Translated, it gives CATSRDPAGPYEQYF.

The table lists this clone with a few counts. This chain uses TRBV19 with TRBJ1-2, with D possibly being TRBD1 (5 bases). Between the trimmed V and J ends, which lost 3 bases and 2 bases, there was a span of 16 bases. Per germline, CDR1 LNHDA and CDR2 SQIVND (reference sequence). The CDR3 runs to 16 residues. The CDR3 spells CASSIGGYRINYGYTF. In DNA, the CDR3 is TGTGCCAGTAGTATCGGGGGATACAGGATAAACTATGGCTACACCTTC.

This chain uses TRBV29-1 with TRBJ1-2; possible D gene TRBD1, 6 bases. The V gene lost 6 bases and the J gene lost 0 bases, with 11 bases spanning the gap. This CDR3 is built from 13 residues. The germline V gene has CDR1 SQVTM and CDR2 ANQGSEA. The DNA for the CDR3 is TGCAGCGTGGAGGGACATACTAACTATGGCTACACCTTC. Translated, it gives CSVEGHTNYGYTF.

V gene TRBV4-1 combines with J gene TRBJ1-6, with 7 bases fitting TRBD1. This CDR3 is 19 amino acids long. Trimming at V came to 3 bases and at J to 2 bases, leaving 13 bases not matched to a gene. CDR1 is MGHRA, CDR2 YSYEKL, per germline. The chain's CDR3 is CASSHLQRTGVTYNSPLHF. DNA for the CDR3: TGCGCCAGCAGCCACCTACAACGGACAGGCGTCACCTATAATTCACCCCTCCACTTT.

This clone has a handful of counts. The chain uses TRBV4-3 and TRBJ1-1; D uncertain. Trimming pared 4 bases from V and 3 bases from J, leaving 21 bases between. Germline lookup yields CDR1 LGHNA and CDR2 YSLEER. The CDR3 has 17 residues. The CDR3 bases are TGCGCCAGCAGCCGGACGGTAGGGTTTTTTTTGGACACTGAAGCTTTCTTT. It yields the protein CASSRTVGFFLDTEAFF.

This clone was counted a few times. This chain joins TRBV24-1 and TRBJ1-2; 7 bases map to TRBD1. With V trimmed by 4 bases and J by 5 bases, 6 bases remained unmatched. The CDR3 totals 14 residues. Germline V CDR1 and CDR2: KGHDR, SFDVKD. This CDR3 reads CATSDQGDKYGYTF. The DNA for the CDR3 is TGTGCCACCAGTGACCAGGGGGACAAATATGGCTACACCTTC.

The V call is TRBV11-1, the J call TRBJ2-1; tentatively, D is TRBD1 (6 bases). V was trimmed by 6 bases and J by 0 bases, leaving 15 bases between them. CDR1 and CDR2 (germline): SGHAT, FQDESV (reference sequence). The CDR3 spans 16 residues. The CDR3 is CASSLTGHNSYNEQFF. The CDR3 DNA is TGTGCCAGCAGTCTAACAGGGCACAACTCCTACAATGAGCAGTTCTTC.

The chain links TRBV7-9 to TRBJ2-2; D gene ambiguous. Germline CDR1 reads SEHNR; CDR2 reads FQNEAQ (reference sequence). There are 16 residues in the CDR3. The ends were cut back, 2 bases at V and 0 bases at J, with 10 bases in the middle. The CDR3 sequence: CASSLSVASNTGELFF. CDR3 sequence (DNA): TGTGCCAGCAGCTTATCGGTAGCTTCGAACACCGGGGAGCTGTTTTTT.

In nucleotides, the CDR3 is TGTGCCAGCAGCTCCTACGGAACAAACTATGGCTACACCTTC. It translates to CASSSYGTNYGYTF. The chain is built from TRBV7-2 and TRBJ1-2, with D hard to call. CDR1 and CDR2 (germline): SGHTA, FQGNSA. There are 14 residues in the CDR3. Trimming removed 4 bases at V and 2 bases at J, with 11 bases between.

This chain connects TRBV5-6 to TRBJ2-2, with 10 nucleotides matching TRBD1. This CDR3 region has 17 residues. Germline lookup yields CDR1 SGHDT and CDR2 YYEEEE. V lost 1 base to trimming and J lost 2 bases; unmatched junction nucleotides: 5. CDR3 DNA: TGTGCCAGCAGCTTGTGGGGACAGGGGCGAAACACCGGGGAGCTGTTTTTT. This sequence encodes CASSLWGQGRNTGELFF.

This clone was seen a single time. This chain connects TRBV7-8 to TRBJ2-3; 16 positions match TRBD2. Trimming at V came to 8 bases and at J to 5 bases, leaving 4 bases not matched to a gene. The CDR3 sequence is 15 residues long. CDR1 and CDR2 from the germline V gene are SGHVS and FQNEAQ. CDR3 region: CASGTSGRAGDTQYF. The CDR3 region has the DNA TGTGCCAGCGGGACTAGCGGGAGGGCCGGAGATACGCAGTATTTT.

The V and J genes are TRBV5-4 and TRBJ2-3; unclear D gene. Trimming removed 2 bases at V and 3 bases at J, with 7 bases between. The CDR3 is 13 residues long. Germline CDR1 is SGHNT and CDR2 is YYREEE (reference sequence). The CDR3 spells CASSFFGTDTQYF. DNA for the CDR3: TGTGCCAGCAGCTTTTTCGGGACAGATACGCAGTATTTT.

The chain recombines TRBV6-5 with TRBJ2-5; a possible D gene is TRBD1 (7 bases). Germline V gene data show CDR1 as MNHEY and CDR2 as SVGAGI. Between the trimmed V and J ends, which lost 8 bases and 5 bases, there was a span of 12 bases. The CDR3 sequence is 12 residues long. Here the CDR3 DNA reads TGTGCCAGCCAGGGGGACTCGGAGACCCAGTACTTC. This encodes CASQGDSETQYF.

J is TRBJ1-1 and V is TRBV5-1, with 8 nucleotides matching TRBD1. The CDR3 runs to 15 residues. Germline loops: CDR1 SGHRS, CDR2 YFSETQ. V shed 4 bases, J shed 1 base, and the junction held 6 bases outside the gene matches. The CDR3 sequence is CASSRQGLTNTEAFF. The CDR3 nucleotides are TGCGCCAGCAGCCGACAGGGGTTAACGAACACTGAAGCTTTCTTT.

The V call is TRBV30, the J call TRBJ2-2; D possibly corresponds to TRBD1 (6 bases). V was trimmed by 0 bases and J by 3 bases, leaving 11 bases between them. Per germline, CDR1 GTSNPN and CDR2 SVGIG (reference sequence). The CDR3 runs to 15 residues. CDR3 sequence reads: CAWSVPDRDTGELFF. CDR3 in DNA: TGTGCCTGGAGTGTACCGGACAGAGACACCGGGGAGCTGTTTTTT.

The chain's CDR3 is CATGGAELYEQYF. Here the CDR3 DNA reads TGTGCCACAGGAGGAGCGGAACTTTACGAGCAGTACTTC. The rearrangement uses TRBV3-1 (or the pseudogene TRBV3-2) and TRBJ2-7, with a weak D call TRBD2 (5 bases). CDR1 LGHDT and CDR2 YNNKEL come from the germline V gene (reference sequence). Trimming removed 10 bases from V and 4 bases from J, with 17 bases in between. The CDR3 totals 13 residues.